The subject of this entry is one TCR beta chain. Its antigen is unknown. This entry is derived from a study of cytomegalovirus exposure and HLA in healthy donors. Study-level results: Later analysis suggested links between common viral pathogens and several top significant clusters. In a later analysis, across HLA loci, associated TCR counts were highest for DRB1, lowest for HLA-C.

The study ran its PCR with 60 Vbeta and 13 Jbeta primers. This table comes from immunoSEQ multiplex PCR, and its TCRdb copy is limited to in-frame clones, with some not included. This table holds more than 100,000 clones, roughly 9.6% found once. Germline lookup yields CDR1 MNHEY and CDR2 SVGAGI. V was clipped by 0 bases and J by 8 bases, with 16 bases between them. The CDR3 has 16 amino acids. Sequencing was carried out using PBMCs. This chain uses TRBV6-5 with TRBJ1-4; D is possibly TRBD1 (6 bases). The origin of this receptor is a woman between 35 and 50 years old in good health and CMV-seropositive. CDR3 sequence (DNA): TGTGCCAGCAGTTACTCGAGCAACAGGGCCGAAGAAAAACTGTTTTTT. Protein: CASSYSSNRAEEKLFF.